This TCR beta chain is from a study of blood T cell repertoires in COVID-19. Overall study: The study drew acute and convalescent COVID-19 samples from the United States, Italy and Spain. Sample material is recorded as cDNA or gDNA derived from T cells, B-cell-depleted T cells, or PBMCs.

Method: immunoSEQ multiplex PCR; TCRdb's copy keeps in-frame clones and lacks some. The profile shows about 220,000 clones, around 88% of them singletons. Germline CDR1 is MNHEY and CDR2 is SMNVEV (reference sequence). This CDR3 has 18 amino acids. Trimming took off 7 bases at V and 7 bases at J, with 31 bases between the two ends. Sequences were obtained from PBMCs or T cells enriched from blood (not recorded which). The TCR was taken from a woman in her fifties or sixties with acute COVID-19. The J gene is TRBJ1-2, the V gene TRBV27; D uncertain. The CDR3 region has the DNA TGTGCCAGCATCCCCTCCCGCGTTAGTTGGCCACGGGGTAGTGGCTACACCTTC. It yields the protein CASIPSRVSWPRGSGYTF.